This T cell receptor (beta chain) appears in the sequencing data of a study of technical replicates of blood from several donors. Trimming took 1 base from V and 6 from J, leaving 9 bases between them. The germline V gene has CDR1 MNHEY and CDR2 SMNVEV (reference sequence). The CDR3 covers 13 residues. Generated by immunoSEQ multiplex PCR, the TCRdb table keeps only in-frame clones and is missing some. The data hold tens of thousands of clones, with 91% observed a single time. The chain has TRBV27 and TRBJ1-1; the D is unclear. The receptor was isolated from a human donor in good health. Some clones in this sample may be carry-over from other donors' samples. The sample was PBMCs. The CDR3 region has the DNA TGTGCCAGCAGTTTATATTACGGGGCTGAAGCTTTCTTT. As protein: CASSLYYGAEAFF.